This T cell receptor (beta chain) was documented in a study of shared clonotypes between healthy human individuals. Study-wide findings and caveats: Naive CD4 clonotypes overlapped across several donors at roughly 5.1%.

Naivety among CD8 cells was defined by CD45RO negativity and positive CCR7 selection, thereby excluding terminally differentiated effector memory CD45RA+ cells. Turning to this clone: Its antigen is unidentified.

Data came from immunoSEQ multiplex PCR; TCRdb stores just in-frame clones and leaves some out. The sample shows around 2,000,000 clones, approximately 94% of them seen only once. Per germline, CDR1 SGDLS and CDR2 YYNGEE. V shed 0 bases, J shed 4 bases, and the junction held 4 bases outside the gene matches. The CDR3 contains 15 residues. The sample was naive CD8+ T cells sorted from blood. The chain links TRBV9 to TRBJ2-3; TRBD2 agrees at 8 bases. The TCR comes from a man aged 18-30 years in good health. This CDR3 is CASSVDGTSSDTQYF. In DNA, the CDR3 is TGTGCCAGCAGCGTAGACGGGACTAGTTCAGATACGCAGTATTTT.